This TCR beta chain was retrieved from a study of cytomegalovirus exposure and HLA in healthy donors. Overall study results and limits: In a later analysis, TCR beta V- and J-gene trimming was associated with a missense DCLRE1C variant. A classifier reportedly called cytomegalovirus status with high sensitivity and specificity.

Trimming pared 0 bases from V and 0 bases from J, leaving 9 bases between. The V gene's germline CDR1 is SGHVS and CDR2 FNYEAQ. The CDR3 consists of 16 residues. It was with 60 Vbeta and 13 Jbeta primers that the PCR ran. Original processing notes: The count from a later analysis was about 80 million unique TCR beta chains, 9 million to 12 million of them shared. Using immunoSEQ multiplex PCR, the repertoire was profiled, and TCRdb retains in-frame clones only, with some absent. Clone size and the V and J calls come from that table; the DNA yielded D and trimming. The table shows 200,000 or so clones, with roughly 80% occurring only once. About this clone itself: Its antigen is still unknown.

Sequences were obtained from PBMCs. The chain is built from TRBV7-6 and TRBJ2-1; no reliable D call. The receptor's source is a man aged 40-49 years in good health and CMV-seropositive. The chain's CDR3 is CASSLARISSYNEQFF. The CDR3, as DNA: TGTGCCAGCAGCTTAGCGCGTATTAGCTCCTACAATGAGCAGTTCTTC.